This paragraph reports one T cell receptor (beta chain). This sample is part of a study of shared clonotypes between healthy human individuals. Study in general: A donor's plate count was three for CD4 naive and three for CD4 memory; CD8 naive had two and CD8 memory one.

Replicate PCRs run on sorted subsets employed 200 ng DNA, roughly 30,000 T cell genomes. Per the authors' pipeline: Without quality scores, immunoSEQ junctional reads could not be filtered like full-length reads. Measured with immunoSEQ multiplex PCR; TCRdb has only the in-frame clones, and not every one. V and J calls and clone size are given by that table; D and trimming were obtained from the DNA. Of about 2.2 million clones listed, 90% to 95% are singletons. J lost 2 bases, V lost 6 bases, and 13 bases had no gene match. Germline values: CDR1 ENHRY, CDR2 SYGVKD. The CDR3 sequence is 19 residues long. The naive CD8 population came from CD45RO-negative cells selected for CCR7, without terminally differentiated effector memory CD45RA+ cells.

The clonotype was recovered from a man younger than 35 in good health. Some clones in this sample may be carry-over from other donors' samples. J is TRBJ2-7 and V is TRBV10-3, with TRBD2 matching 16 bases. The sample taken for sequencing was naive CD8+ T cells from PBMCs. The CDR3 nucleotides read TGTGCCATCAGCCATTTACCGGGACTAGCGGGAGGGATAGCCTACGAGCAGTACTTC. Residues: CAISHLPGLAGGIAYEQYF.